The 5 T cell receptor beta chains below were found in one sample sequenced in a study of blood T cell repertoires in COVID-19. Repertoires were generated with immunoSEQ multiplex PCR, while TCRdb's copy carries only in-frame clones and drops some. The sample carries over 200,000 clones, roughly nine tenths recorded once. Material for sequencing was peripheral blood. The receptor source for this set is a man in his sixties with COVID-19, enrolled during active disease.

The chain joins TRBV5-5 to TRBJ1-5; 9 bases are a match to TRBD1. Germline CDR1 reads SGHKS; CDR2 reads YYEKEE (reference sequence). This CDR3 is built from 16 residues. The trim removed 3 bases at V and 7 bases at J, leaving 11 bases unmatched. The CDR3 loop is CASSSEDRGLKQPQHF. CDR3 coding DNA: TGTGCCAGCAGCTCGGAAGACAGGGGGTTAAAACAGCCCCAGCATTTT. Full variable domain (rest looked up from reference TRBV5-5 and TRBJ1-5): DAGVTQSPTHLIKTRGQQVTLRCSPISGHKSVSWYQQVLGQGPQFIFQYYEKEERGRGNFPDRFSARQFPNYSSELNVNALLLGDSALYLCASSSEDRGLKQPQHFGDGTRLSIL.

CDR3 bases: TGTGCCAGCGGAACAGGGATCTACTACGAGCAGTACTTC. Protein product: CASGTGIYYEQYF. The rearrangement uses TRBV6-1 and TRBJ2-7; weak D call: TRBD1 (6 bases). Germline V gene sequence: CDR1 MNHNS, CDR2 SASEGT. The CDR3 consists of 13 residues. V was cut by 8 bases and J by 3 bases, with 14 bases left in between.

J is TRBJ2-3 and V is TRBV29-1; D perhaps matches TRBD2 (5 bases). The length of the CDR3 is 13 residues. Germline lookup yields CDR1 SQVTM and CDR2 ANQGSEA. Trimming stripped 7 bases from V and 5 bases from J, with 16 bases between. The chain's CDR3 is CSAAPAGVDTQYF. CDR3 in DNA: TGCAGCGCCGCCCCCGCGGGTGTAGATACGCAGTATTTT.

The chain uses TRBV5-4 and TRBJ2-1; TRBD1 is a possible D gene (5 bases). Per the germline V gene, CDR1 is SGHNT and CDR2 is YYREEE (reference sequence). The ends were cut back, 0 bases at V and 4 bases at J, with 11 bases in the middle. The length of the CDR3 is 15 residues. The CDR3 spells CASSLAGNVYNEQFF. Here the CDR3 DNA reads TGTGCCAGCAGCTTGGCAGGGAACGTTTACAATGAGCAGTTCTTC.

This clone showed up just a few times. The chain uses TRBV5-1 and TRBJ2-7; tentatively, D is TRBD1 (6 bases). V lost 5 bases and J lost 1, with 13 bases in between. Germline V CDR1 and CDR2: SGHRS, YFSETQ. This CDR3 has 14 residues. The CDR3 reads CASRTPGQSYEQYF. CDR3 nucleotide sequence: TGCGCCAGCAGAACCCCGGGACAATCCTACGAGCAGTACTTC.